These T cell receptor beta chains were read from a single sample in a study of T-cell memory formation after mild COVID-19. One entry per CDR3 protein, called by TCRdb with MiXCR from the 5' RACE reads. Among approximately 400,000 distinct CDR3 sequences listed, approximately 24% were seen once. Sequencing input: PBMCs or a T cell subset sorted from them (not recorded which). The receptor source for this set is an adult woman who had mild COVID-19 (a few samples of this study predate the infection). Cell type and time point are not known. The CDR3 runs from the conserved cysteine through the conserved F or W. A D gene is named only where the DNA matches it firmly. Only some rows state a clone size, as once, few, many or a class for expanded clones.

V gene	D gene	J gene	clone size	CDR3 DNA	CDR3 protein
TRBV12-3/TRBV12-4	TRBD2	TRBJ2-4	-	TGTGCCAGTAGTCCCGGGAGGGCCCTAGCCAAAAACATTCAGTACTTC	CASSPGRALAKNIQYF
TRBV7-6	TRBD1	TRBJ2-3	many	TGTGCCAGCAGCCGCAGATTGCGAAAGACCGGGACAGGATACCCAGATACGCAGTATTTT	CASSRRLRKTGTGYPDTQYF
TRBV19	TRBD2	TRBJ2-1	-	TGTGCCAGTAGTATCGGACTAGCGGGGGGGTACAATGAGCAGTTCTTC	CASSIGLAGGYNEQFF
TRBV7-2	TRBD1	TRBJ2-1	-	TGTGCCAGCAGCGTGGGGGACAGGGACCTATACAATGAGCAGTTCTTC	CASSVGDRDLYNEQFF
TRBV9	-	TRBJ1-5	-	TGTGCCAGCAGCGTAGCAGCAGGCTCGGGGCAGCCCCAGCATTTT	CASSVAAGSGQPQHF
TRBV7-9	TRBD2	TRBJ2-1	few	TGTGCCAGCAGCTTGCCTCTCAGGGAGCGGGAGGACAACAATGAGCAGTTCTTC	CASSLPLREREDNNEQFF
TRBV29-1	-	TRBJ2-3	-	TGCAGCGTTGGGGGAACAGATACGCAGTATTTT	CSVGGTDTQYF
TRBV10-3	-	TRBJ2-5	-	TGTGCCATCAGTGAGAGCCCAACCCCTCAAGAGACCCAGTACTTC	CAISESPTPQETQYF
TRBV6-5	-	TRBJ1-1	-	TGTGCCAGCAGTTACTCGCCAGGGAGGACTGAAGCTTTCTTT	CASSYSPGRTEAFF
TRBV20-1	TRBD1	TRBJ1-6	many	TGCAGTGCTAGAGTGACAGGGGATAATTCACCCCTCCACTTT	CSARVTGDNSPLHF
TRBV29-1	TRBD1	TRBJ2-7	few	TGCAGCGTGACAGGGTTTATCGACGAGCAGTACTTC	CSVTGFIDEQYF
TRBV5-8	-	TRBJ2-5	-	TGTGCCAGCAGACCTTGGGGGGCGGGAGAGACCCAGTACTTC	CASRPWGAGETQYF
TRBV20-1	-	TRBJ2-3	-	TGCAGTGCTAGATTTGAGGTTGATACGCAGTATTTT	CSARFEVDTQYF
TRBV29-1	-	TRBJ1-5	-	TGCAGCGTTGGTGGGGTAAATCAGCCCCAGCATTTT	CSVGGVNQPQHF
TRBV27	-	TRBJ2-7	-	TGTGCCAGCAGCCGGGACCGTTCAGAGAGCTCCTACGAGCAGTACTTC	CASSRDRSESSYEQYF
TRBV5-1	-	TRBJ2-3	-	TGCGCCAGCAGAAATGAGCCCCTCCGGGATACGCAGTATTTT	CASRNEPLRDTQYF
TRBV5-1	-	TRBJ2-1	-	TGCGCCAGCAGAAGCCCCAAAAATGAGCAGTTCTTC	CASRSPKNEQFF
TRBV4-2	-	TRBJ1-3	few	TGTGCCAGCAGCCAAGATATGTGGCAGGGAGCCACCATATATTTT	CASSQDMWQGATIYF
TRBV11-2	-	TRBJ2-1	many	TGTGCCAGCAGCTTTGATTCGATAACCTACAATGAGCAGTTCTTC	CASSFDSITYNEQFF
TRBV30	-	TRBJ1-2	-	TGTGCCTCTTTGCGGGGAGGCTATGGCTACACCTTC	CASLRGGYGYTF
TRBV11-2	-	TRBJ2-1	-	TGTGCCAGCAGCTTAGAAGGGCAGTCGGCCTACAATGAGCAGTTCTTC	CASSLEGQSAYNEQFF
TRBV4-1	TRBD1	TRBJ2-3	few	TGCGCCAGCAGCCAACGACAGGGATTCGGCACAGATACGCAGTATTTT	CASSQRQGFGTDTQYF
TRBV2	-	TRBJ2-1	-	TGTGCCACCTCGAGGGCGGGGCTTTACAATGAGCAGTTCTTC	CATSRAGLYNEQFF
TRBV5-1	TRBD1	TRBJ2-7	few	TGCGCCAGCAGCTTGGGACAGGGCACTCACGAGCAGTACTTC	CASSLGQGTHEQYF
TRBV7-2	-	TRBJ2-6	many	TGTGCCAGCAGCCCCCTATCCTCTGGGGCCAACGTCCTGACTTTC	CASSPLSSGANVLTF
TRBV5-1	-	TRBJ1-1	-	TGCGCCAGCAGCAAGGGGAGGGGGGCTGAAGCTTTCTTT	CASSKGRGAEAFF
TRBV19	TRBD1	TRBJ1-5	few	TGTGCCAGTAGTATATACAGGGGATCAAAACAGCCCCAGCATTTT	CASSIYRGSKQPQHF
TRBV7-9	-	TRBJ2-7	-	TGTGCCAGCAGCCCGACGGACAGTGGGGGCGAGCAGTACTTC	CASSPTDSGGEQYF
TRBV5-1	TRBD2	TRBJ2-7	-	TGCGCCAGCAGCTTGGCTACTAGCGGGGGGTCCTACGAGCAGTACTTC	CASSLATSGGSYEQYF
TRBV10-3	-	TRBJ1-1	many	TGTGCCATCAGGGGGCCGGGCCGGAACACTGAAGCTTTCTTT	CAIRGPGRNTEAFF
TRBV7-8	-	TRBJ2-4	-	TGTGCCAGCAGCTTAGGGGCAGGGATAGCCAAAAACATTCAGTACTTC	CASSLGAGIAKNIQYF
TRBV9	TRBD1	TRBJ2-7	-	TGTGCCAGCAGCTCACGGACAGGGCCCTTCGACGAGCAGTACTTC	CASSSRTGPFDEQYF
TRBV12-3/TRBV12-4	-	TRBJ1-1	few	TGTGCCAGCAGCCAACAGGGTTCGGGCACTGAAGCTTTCTTT	CASSQQGSGTEAFF
TRBV29-1	-	TRBJ1-2	few	TGCAGCGTTGTCACCCCAGGGAGCTTTTATGGCTACACCTTC	CSVVTPGSFYGYTF
TRBV7-6	TRBD2	TRBJ2-2	-	TGTGCCAGCAGCTTTCCCTCCCGACTAGCGGACGGAGGTGGCGGGGAGCTGTTTTTT	CASSFPSRLADGGGGELFF
TRBV19	TRBD1	TRBJ1-1	-	TGTGCCGGTAACACCCGGACAGGGATAGGCACCGAAGCTTTCTTT	CAGNTRTGIGTEAFF
TRBV5-1	-	TRBJ1-1	-	TGCGCCAGCAGCTCAGCCGGGACGTCGAACACTGAAGCTTTCTTT	CASSSAGTSNTEAFF
TRBV30	TRBD1	TRBJ2-1	-	TGTGCCTGGAGCCCCGGGACAGGCTACAATGAGCAGTTCTTC	CAWSPGTGYNEQFF
TRBV11-3	TRBD1	TRBJ1-1	-	TGTGCCATACGCAAAGGGACAGGGTCCCCTGAAGCTTTCTTT	CAIRKGTGSPEAFF
TRBV11-2	TRBD2	TRBJ2-1	-	TGTGCCAGCAGCCTCAAACCGGGACTAGCGAAGGATGAGCAGTTCTTC	CASSLKPGLAKDEQFF
TRBV4-2	-	TRBJ1-1	-	TGTGCCAGCAGCCAAGTGTCGGGGATCGACACTGAAGCTTTCTTT	CASSQVSGIDTEAFF
TRBV5-1	TRBD2	TRBJ2-7	-	TGCGCCAGCAGCTTGGCGGGACTAGCCTACGAGCAGTACTTC	CASSLAGLAYEQYF
TRBV4-3	-	TRBJ2-6	-	TGCGCCAGCAGCCAAGATTTATTAGGCTCTGGGGCCAACGTCCTGACTTTC	CASSQDLLGSGANVLTF
TRBV5-1	TRBD1	TRBJ2-3	-	TGCGCCAGCAGCTTGACCGGACAGGCGCAGTATTTT	CASSLTGQAQYF
TRBV5-1	-	TRBJ1-2	-	TGCGCCAGCAGCTTAACGACGGTCTCGGGGAGATACACCTTC	CASSLTTVSGRYTF
TRBV6-2/TRBV6-3	TRBD1	TRBJ1-1	-	TGTGCCAGCAGTTACTCCACAGGGGGATGGACTGAAGCTTTCTTT	CASSYSTGGWTEAFF
TRBV24-1	-	TRBJ2-3	few	TGTGCCACCAGTGATTTCAGGGTCAGCACAGATACGCAGTATTTT	CATSDFRVSTDTQYF